The 18 T cell receptor beta chains reported below all come from one sample, sequenced in a study of blood T cell repertoires in COVID-19. The repertoire was sequenced with immunoSEQ multiplex PCR; TCRdb's copy has only in-frame clones and lacks some. The sample shows some 160,000 clones, over 80% of them seen only once. Sequencing input: peripheral blood. These receptors originate from a woman aged 80 or over with COVID-19, enrolled during active disease.

The chain uses TRBV10-3 and TRBJ2-3; TRBD2 matches at 9 bases. With V trimmed by 4 bases and J by 4 bases, 9 bases remained unmatched. The V gene's germline CDR1 is ENHRY and CDR2 SYGVKD. This CDR3 is built from 16 residues. The CDR3 sequence is CAISVSGSGGADTQYF. For the CDR3, the DNA is TGTGCCATCAGTGTGAGTGGTAGCGGGGGTGCAGATACGCAGTATTTT.

The chain uses TRBV6-1 and TRBJ1-3; D unresolved. CDR1 and CDR2 from the germline V gene are MNHNS and SASEGT. The CDR3 sequence is 15 residues long. V was cut by 3 bases and J by 4 bases, with 13 bases left in between. CDR3 bases: TGTGCCAGCAGTGACCCCGGAGGAGCCGGAAACACCATATATTTT. Residues: CASSDPGGAGNTIYF.

The chain couples TRBV5-6 to TRBJ2-7, with TRBD1 as a possible D gene (6 bases). The V end lost 4 bases, the J end lost 6 bases, and 11 bases lay between the germline ends. The CDR3 runs to 12 residues. Germline CDR1 SGHDT, CDR2 YYEEEE. The CDR3 loop is CASSTIQGEQYF. DNA for the CDR3: TGTGCCAGCAGCACAATACAGGGCGAGCAGTACTTC. The entire variable domain, with the rest obtained from reference TRBV5-6 and TRBJ2-7, is as follows: DAGVTQSPTHLIKTRGQQVTLRCSPKSGHDTVSWYQQALGQGPQFIFQYYEEEERQRGNFPDRFSGHQFPNYSSELNVNALLLGDSALYLCASSTIQGEQYFGPGTRLTVT.

This clone is a singleton in its sample. This chain uses TRBV29-1 with TRBJ2-3, with TRBD1 matching over 7 bases. The CDR3 is 13 residues long. Germline loops: CDR1 SQVTM, CDR2 ANQGSEA. The V segment lost 4 bases and the J segment 1 base; nucleotides outside the gene matches: 2. This CDR3 is CSVGGQGTDTQYF. In nucleotides, the CDR3 is TGCAGCGTTGGAGGACAGGGCACAGATACGCAGTATTTT.

The J gene is TRBJ2-5, the V gene TRBV3-1 (or the pseudogene TRBV3-2); TRBD2 matches at 11 bases. The CDR3 is 15 amino acids. Germline CDR1 and CDR2: LGHDT and YNNKEL (reference sequence). Trimming removed 4 bases from V and 10 bases from J; junction bases left unmatched: 11. The CDR3 nucleotides are TGTGCCAGCAGCCCAATACTAGCGGGGGAATTAAACCAGTACTTC. Residues: CASSPILAGELNQYF.

The rearrangement uses TRBV6-2 or TRBV6-3 and TRBJ1-5, with D perhaps matching TRBD1 (6 bases). With 6 bases removed from V and 8 bases from J, the gap between germline ends came to 20 bases. Germline CDR1 is MNHEY and CDR2 is SVGEGT. This CDR3 contains 15 residues. The CDR3 protein is CASSPTGTPGEPQHF. The CDR3 DNA is TGTGCCAGCAGCCCTACAGGGACCCCCGGGGAGCCCCAGCATTTT.

The gene calls are TRBV23-1 and TRBJ1-3; 10 positions match TRBD1. TRBV23-1 falls under the ORF class, with uncertain function. J lost 6 bases, V lost 2 bases, and 1 base had no gene match. The CDR3 spans 14 residues. The CDR3 here is CASSQGTGVNTIYF. The CDR3 region has the DNA TGCGCCAGCAGTCAAGGGACAGGGGTAAACACCATATATTTT.

This clone occurred once. V usage is TRBV9 and J usage is TRBJ2-1; D gene unclear. Germline CDR1 reads SGDLS; CDR2 reads YYNGEE. This CDR3 region has 14 residues. Between the trimmed V and J ends, which lost 2 bases and 6 bases, there was a span of 12 bases. In DNA form, the CDR3 reads TGTGCCAGCAGCGTCGGTGTTTTTCTCAATGAGCAGTTCTTC. This gives the protein CASSVGVFLNEQFF.

The V and J genes are TRBV6-6 and TRBJ1-1; 7 bases agree with TRBD1. Germline CDR1 MNHNY, CDR2 SVGAGI (reference sequence). Trimming cost V 5 bases and J 5 bases; bases outside gene matches: 17. The CDR3 runs to 17 residues. CDR3 in amino acids: CASSLRQGLVLPTEAFF. Written as DNA, the CDR3 is TGTGCCAGCAGTCTCCGACAGGGATTGGTTTTGCCAACTGAAGCTTTCTTT.

The V and J genes are TRBV6-6 and TRBJ1-5; D uncertain. Germline V gives CDR1 MNHNY, CDR2 SVGAGI (reference sequence). The CDR3 runs to 15 residues. Trimming removed 8 bases from V and 0 bases from J, with 14 bases in between. Written as DNA, the CDR3 is TGTGCCAGCGTCGGAGGGAAATATAGCAATCAGCCCCAGCATTTT. It encodes CASVGGKYSNQPQHF.

The rearrangement joins TRBV7-2 to TRBJ1-1; no clear D. The ends were cut back, 4 bases at V and 0 bases at J, with 12 bases in the middle. This CDR3 has 15 residues. Germline CDR1 SGHTA, CDR2 FQGNSA. The CDR3 region has the DNA TGTGCCAGCAGCTACGAGCGGGCCATGAACACTGAAGCTTTCTTT. Residues: CASSYERAMNTEAFF.

This chain uses TRBV25-1 with TRBJ1-1; no reliable D call. Germline V CDR1 and CDR2: MGHDK, SYGVNS. CDR3 length equals 15 residues. Trimming cost V 0 bases and J 8 bases, with 16 bases left between them. CDR3 region: CASSEYTVRAAEAFF. The CDR3 nucleotides read TGTGCCAGCAGTGAATATACGGTGCGGGCGGCCGAAGCTTTCTTT.

This rearrangement joins TRBV15 to TRBJ1-2; 9 bases are a match to TRBD1. The germline CDR1 and CDR2 sequences are LNHNV and YYDKDF (reference sequence). The CDR3 is made up of 15 amino acids. V trimming: 4 bases; J trimming: 4 bases; junction bases outside the gene matches: 7. The CDR3 DNA is TGTGCCACCAGCATGGGGACAGGGCTAATCTATGGCTACACCTTC. Protein: CATSMGTGLIYGYTF.

This sequence joins TRBV15 and TRBJ2-3; D might be TRBD2 (6 bases). The V and J ends lost 5 bases and 7 bases respectively, with 13 bases between them. This CDR3 is built from 13 residues. In germline, CDR1 is LNHNV, CDR2 YYDKDF (reference sequence). CDR3: CATSAWRANTQYF. For the CDR3, the DNA is TGTGCCACCAGCGCCTGGAGGGCCAATACGCAGTATTTT.

The genes are TRBV6-1 and TRBJ1-6; tentative D call: TRBD1 (6 bases). Germline V gene data show CDR1 as MNHNS and CDR2 as SASEGT. Trimming pared 3 bases from V and 4 bases from J, leaving 13 bases between. CDR3 length equals 16 residues. The CDR3 sequence: CASSEQGNLYNSPLHF. The CDR3 DNA follows: TGTGCCAGCAGTGAGCAGGGGAATCTTTATAATTCACCCCTCCACTTT.

The chain has TRBV10-3 and TRBJ2-2; 7 bases agree with TRBD2. V gave up 6 bases and J gave up 7 bases; unmatched junction bases: 5. The CDR3 consists of 13 residues. Looked up from germline, CDR1 is ENHRY and CDR2 is SYGVKD. The CDR3 nucleotides are TGTGCCATCAGCGGGGGGTATGACGGGGAGCTGTTTTTT. It encodes CAISGGYDGELFF.

The chain combines TRBV29-1 with TRBJ1-1; 11 positions match TRBD1. The CDR3 spans 14 residues. The trim removed 6 bases at V and 4 bases at J, leaving 7 bases unmatched. From germline, CDR1 is SQVTM and CDR2 ANQGSEA. As DNA, the CDR3 is TGCAGCGTCGGGACAGGGGGGAGTGGCACTGAAGCTTTCTTT. Translated: CSVGTGGSGTEAFF.

The rearrangement uses TRBV19 and TRBJ1-2; no clear D. V was pared by 0 bases and J by 4 bases, with 12 bases between. This CDR3 spans 15 amino acids. The germline gives CDR1 LNHDA, CDR2 SQIVND (reference sequence). DNA of the CDR3: TGTGCCAGTAGTATAGATGGACTGTCGTTCTATGGCTACACCTTC. Translating it yields CASSIDGLSFYGYTF.